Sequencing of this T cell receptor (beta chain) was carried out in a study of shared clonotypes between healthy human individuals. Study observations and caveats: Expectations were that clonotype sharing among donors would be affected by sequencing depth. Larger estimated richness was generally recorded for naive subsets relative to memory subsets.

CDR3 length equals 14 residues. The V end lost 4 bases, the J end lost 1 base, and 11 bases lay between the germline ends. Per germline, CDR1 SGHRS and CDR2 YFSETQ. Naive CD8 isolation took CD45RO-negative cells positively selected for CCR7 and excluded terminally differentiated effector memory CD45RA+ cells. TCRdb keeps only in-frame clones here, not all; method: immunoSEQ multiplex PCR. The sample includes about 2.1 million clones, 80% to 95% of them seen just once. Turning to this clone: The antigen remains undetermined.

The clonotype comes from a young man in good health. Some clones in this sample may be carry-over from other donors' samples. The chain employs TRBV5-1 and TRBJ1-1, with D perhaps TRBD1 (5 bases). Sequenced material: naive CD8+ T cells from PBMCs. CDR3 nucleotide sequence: TGCGCCAGCAGCCCCTTTAGGGGGAACACTGAAGCTTTCTTT. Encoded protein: CASSPFRGNTEAFF.